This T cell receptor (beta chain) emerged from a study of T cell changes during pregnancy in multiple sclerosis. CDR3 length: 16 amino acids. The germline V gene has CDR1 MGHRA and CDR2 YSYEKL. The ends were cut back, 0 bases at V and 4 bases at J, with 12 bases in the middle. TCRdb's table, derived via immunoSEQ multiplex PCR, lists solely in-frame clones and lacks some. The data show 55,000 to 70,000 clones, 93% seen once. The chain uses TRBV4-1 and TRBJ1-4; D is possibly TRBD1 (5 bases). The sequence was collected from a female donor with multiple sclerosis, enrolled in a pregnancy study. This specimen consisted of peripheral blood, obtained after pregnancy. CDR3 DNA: TGCGCCAGCAGCCAAGAGAGCGGGGCGGGTAATGAAAAACTGTTTTTT. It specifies CASSQESGAGNEKLFF.